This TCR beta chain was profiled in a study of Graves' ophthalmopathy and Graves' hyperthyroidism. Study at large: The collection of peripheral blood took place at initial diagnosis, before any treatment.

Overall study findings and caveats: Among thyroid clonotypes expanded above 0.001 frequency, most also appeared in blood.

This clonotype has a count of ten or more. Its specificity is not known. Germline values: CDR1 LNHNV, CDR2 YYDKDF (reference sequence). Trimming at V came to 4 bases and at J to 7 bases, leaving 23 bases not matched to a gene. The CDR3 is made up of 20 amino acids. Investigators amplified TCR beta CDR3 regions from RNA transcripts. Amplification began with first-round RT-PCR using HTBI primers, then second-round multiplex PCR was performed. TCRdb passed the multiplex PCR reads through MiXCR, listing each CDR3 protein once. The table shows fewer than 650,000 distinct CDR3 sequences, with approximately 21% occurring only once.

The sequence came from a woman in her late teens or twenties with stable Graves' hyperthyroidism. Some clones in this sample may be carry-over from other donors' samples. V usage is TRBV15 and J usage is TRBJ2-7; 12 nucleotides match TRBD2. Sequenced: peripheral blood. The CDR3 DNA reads TGTGCCACCAGCACACTACTTCCGGGACTAGCGGGTCTGTCATCCGGGGAGCAGTACTTC. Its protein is CATSTLLPGLAGLSSGEQYF.